This TCR beta chain derives from a study of blood T cell repertoires in COVID-19. Study-wide context: Acute-phase and convalescent COVID-19 samples originated in the United States, Italy and Spain. PBMCs, B-cell-depleted T cells, or T cells provided the cDNA or gDNA that made up the material.

Original processing methods: Amplified reference gene primers provided the basis for estimating nucleated cell counts. Clones were read by immunoSEQ multiplex PCR, and TCRdb kept only the in-frame ones, dropping some. The V and J calls and clone size come from that table; D and trimming were worked out from the DNA. The data hold around 220,000 clones, with 84% observed a single time. The V gene's germline CDR1 is SNHLY and CDR2 FYNNEI. This CDR3 contains 18 residues. With V trimmed by 4 bases and J by 0 bases, 13 bases remained unmatched. The source material was PBMCs or T cells enriched from blood (not recorded which). The clonotype was recovered from a middle-aged woman who had recovered from COVID-19. The genes are TRBV2 and TRBJ2-3; 7 nucleotides line up with TRBD2. CDR3 coding DNA: TGTGCCAGCAGTGGGACACGGGGACTACCAGGGAGCACAGATACGCAGTATTTT. Translation gives CASSGTRGLPGSTDTQYF.